The rows below give T cell receptor beta chains drawn from one sample of a study of persistence of HIV-infected CD4 T cells. These TCRs are of unknown antigen specificity. The repertoire was sequenced with immunoSEQ multiplex PCR; TCRdb's copy has only in-frame clones and lacks some. The table includes roughly 34,000 clones, around 80% detected once. The source was CD4+ T cells sorted from PBMCs after roughly 17-hour stimulation, collected from a patient who received antiretroviral therapy. The receptors were sampled from an adult woman with HIV who was CMV-seropositive. Both conserved end residues are trimmed from each CDR3.

J: TRBJ2-3
V: TRBV6-5
CDR3: ASGPGWVDTQY

J: TRBJ2-7
V: TRBV9
CDR3: ASSVDQLGEQY

J: TRBJ1-1
V: TRBV5-5
CDR3: ASSGTEAF

J: TRBJ2-5
V: TRBV18
CDR3: ASSPVQGTQY

J: TRBJ1-2
V: TRBV28
CDR3: ASIGGGEGYGYT

J: TRBJ1-5
V: TRBV19
CDR3: ASSNKGNQPQH

J: TRBJ2-3
V: TRBV24-1
CDR3: ATSDSGNTQY

J: TRBJ1-1
V: TRBV5-1
CDR3: ASHKDTEAF

J: TRBJ1-2
V: TRBV5-1
CDR3: ASSDPSTGSGYT

J: TRBJ1-5
V: TRBV19
CDR3: ASSAQGARNQPQH

J: TRBJ2-7
V: TRBV7-9
CDR3: ASSSHYSRDSGVEQY

J: TRBJ2-7
V: TRBV5-1
CDR3: ASSHPGGYEQY

J: TRBJ2-3
V: TRBV6-5
CDR3: ASNPRTGGADTQY

J: TRBJ1-1
V: TRBV5-6
CDR3: ASSRYRTMNTEAF

J: TRBJ2-7
V: TRBV18
CDR3: ASSPNLGQGNEQY

J: TRBJ2-5
V: TRBV20-1
CDR3: SATIGETQY

J: TRBJ2-5
V: TRBV3-1/TRBV3-2
CDR3: ASSQASILGTQETQY

J: TRBJ2-3
V: TRBV15
CDR3: ATSSIGGGFFTSTDTQY

J: TRBJ2-1
V: TRBV2
CDR3: ASSEHNEQF

J: TRBJ1-5
V: TRBV19
CDR3: ASSSGQNQPQH

J: TRBJ2-1
V: TRBV27
CDR3: ASRSPGGSSYNEQF

J: TRBJ2-2
V: TRBV19
CDR3: ASSIGGSRTGELF

J: TRBJ2-5
V: TRBV7-8
CDR3: ASSRDAKETQY

J: TRBJ2-1
V: TRBV28
CDR3: ASSLSRGPINEQF

J: TRBJ2-7
V: TRBV5-1
CDR3: ASSLGSSGTGYEQY

J: TRBJ1-5
V: TRBV7-8
CDR3: ASSFDRFNQPQH

J: TRBJ1-2
V: TRBV2
CDR3: ASTPGTGGGFGYT

J: TRBJ2-7
V: TRBV13
CDR3: ASSLGPGLPYEQY

J: TRBJ2-1
V: TRBV6-2/TRBV6-3
CDR3: ASSYNSYNEQF

J: TRBJ2-3
V: TRBV6-1
CDR3: ASSEPMRPDTQY

J: TRBJ2-1
V: TRBV6-2/TRBV6-3
CDR3: ASSYVGLALSRDEQF

J: TRBJ2-5
V: TRBV5-6
CDR3: ASSRGRGETQY

J: TRBJ1-1
V: TRBV11-2
CDR3: ASNPGAFTEAF

J: TRBJ1-2
V: TRBV2
CDR3: ASSVRGGIGYT

J: TRBJ2-7
V: TRBV3-1/TRBV3-2
CDR3: ASSQVNEQY

J: TRBJ1-5
V: TRBV5-8
CDR3: ASSFRGNQPQH

J: TRBJ1-6
V: TRBV6-1
CDR3: ASSDKGHNSPLH

J: TRBJ2-3
V: TRBV14
CDR3: ASSPFSGGGSTDTQY

J: TRBJ1-3
V: TRBV7-2
CDR3: ASSLDRVGLGNTIY

J: TRBJ1-1
V: TRBV7-2
CDR3: ASSADIVLSSTEAF